This TCR beta chain was observed in a study of Ad26.COV2.S vaccination and SARS-CoV-2 variants. Study conclusions and caveats: Vaccine recipients posted higher spike-specific TCR breadth than their placebo counterparts.

CDR3 length equals 16 residues. The germline V gene encodes CDR1 MNHEY and CDR2 SMNVEV (reference sequence). Trimming took 2 bases from V and 7 from J; bases not matched to a gene: 10. Sequencing used immunoSEQ multiplex PCR; TCRdb keeps in-frame clones, though not all of them. In the table there are just over 350,000 clones, 92% of which are singletons. This clone was recorded once. The antigen is unknown. The V gene is TRBV27, the J gene TRBJ2-1; 8 bases line up with TRBD2. The sequenced sample was peripheral blood, obtained after recovery from COVID-19. This clonotype originated in a human donor who had recovered from COVID-19. The DNA for the CDR3 is TGTGCCAGCAGTTTAAAAGGAGCGGGGGCGGGAAATGAGCAGTTCTTC. Protein sequence: CASSLKGAGAGNEQFF.